The rows below give T cell receptor beta chains drawn from one sample of a study of CD8 T cells in cerebrospinal fluid in Alzheimer's disease. TCRdb reprocessed the 10x single-cell sequencing reads and keeps a single row for each CDR3 protein, giving no DNA. The sample's table shows about 1,400 distinct CDR3 sequences. Sequences were obtained from cerebrospinal fluid. The origin of the receptors is a human donor with mild cognitive impairment. CDR3s include the opening cysteine and the closing phenylalanine or tryptophan. Fields, in order: J gene, clone size, V gene, CDR3 protein. Size values are once, few and many counts, or a class for expanded clones, and some rows have none.

J: TRBJ1-5
size: .
V: TRBV6-1
CDR3: CASSEKRTGGYQPQHF

J: TRBJ1-3
size: .
V: TRBV5-1
CDR3: CASSRQGLSGNTIYF

J: TRBJ1-3
size: .
V: TRBV5-4
CDR3: CASSSDRAGGNTIYF

J: TRBJ1-2
size: medium-sized
V: TRBV7-9
CDR3: CASSRDGSRYGYTF

J: TRBJ2-6
size: large
V: TRBV12-3/TRBV12-4
CDR3: CASSLGRQSGANVLTF

J: TRBJ1-1
size: .
V: TRBV20-1
CDR3: CSARDRFRVTEAFF

J: TRBJ1-5
size: .
V: TRBV2
CDR3: CASSGGQGVQPQHF

J: TRBJ1-1
size: medium-sized
V: TRBV11-2
CDR3: CASSPRGRNTEAFF

J: TRBJ2-7
size: .
V: TRBV14
CDR3: CASSQGVGGLASYEQYF

J: TRBJ2-2
size: .
V: TRBV15
CDR3: CATSRGLAGSDTGELFF

J: TRBJ2-7
size: medium-sized
V: TRBV7-8
CDR3: CASSLGEEQYF

J: TRBJ2-7
size: medium-sized
V: TRBV5-6
CDR3: CASSLFRGAAYEQYF

J: TRBJ2-5
size: .
V: TRBV19
CDR3: CASSIGLAGKTQYF

J: TRBJ1-1
size: .
V: TRBV19
CDR3: CASSFKNTEAFF

J: TRBJ1-2
size: medium-sized
V: TRBV7-3
CDR3: CASSPGQGDYGYTF

J: TRBJ2-7
size: .
V: TRBV15
CDR3: CATSRGANLDRGEQYF

J: TRBJ2-3
size: medium-sized
V: TRBV4-3
CDR3: CASSRDTSTDTQYF

J: TRBJ2-1
size: medium-sized
V: TRBV4-2
CDR3: CASSQDFRSHNEQFF

J: TRBJ1-1
size: medium-sized
V: TRBV30
CDR3: CAWSVVRRWNTEAFF

J: TRBJ2-3
size: medium-sized
V: TRBV12-3/TRBV12-4
CDR3: CASSKTWLGTDTQYF

J: TRBJ1-1
size: medium-sized
V: TRBV5-1
CDR3: CASSTGTGRDEAFF

J: TRBJ1-5
size: large
V: TRBV20-1
CDR3: CSASLGRINQPQHF

J: TRBJ2-3
size: .
V: TRBV9
CDR3: CASSVQGRGDTQYF

J: TRBJ2-7
size: .
V: TRBV9
CDR3: CASSVDGTSPYEQYF

J: TRBJ2-7
size: medium-sized
V: TRBV29-1
CDR3: CSVKRGVYEQYF

J: TRBJ1-3
size: .
V: TRBV20-1
CDR3: CSARQESGNTIYF

J: TRBJ2-3
size: medium-sized
V: TRBV28
CDR3: CASSLSGGGYTQYF

J: TRBJ2-2
size: .
V: TRBV18
CDR3: CASSPRRQANTGELFF

J: TRBJ2-7
size: medium-sized
V: TRBV29-1
CDR3: CSVEEGGEEQYF

J: TRBJ2-7
size: large
V: TRBV28
CDR3: CASTQARREQYF

J: TRBJ2-3
size: medium-sized
V: TRBV10-3
CDR3: CASGRSDTQYF

J: TRBJ2-1
size: medium-sized
V: TRBV2
CDR3: CASSERPLSEQFF

J: TRBJ2-7
size: .
V: TRBV2
CDR3: CASSVEVTYEQYF

J: TRBJ1-1
size: medium-sized
V: TRBV30
CDR3: CAWSNRGVTEAFF

J: TRBJ2-6
size: .
V: TRBV7-9
CDR3: CASSLVRGLTGANVLTF

J: TRBJ2-1
size: .
V: TRBV6-5
CDR3: CASGPLGTSGRRDEQFF